Listed here are 8 T cell receptor beta chains from one sample, sequenced in a study of T cells after yellow fever vaccination. TCRdb recomputed calls from the 5' RACE reads with MiXCR, one row per CDR3 protein. The sample holds roughly 320,000 distinct CDR3 sequences, about 10% seen once. Sequencing was performed on CD4+ T cells sorted from PBMCs, taken 45 days after the yellow fever booster vaccination. Receptor source: a man between 18 and 35 years old who received the YFV17D yellow fever vaccine.

This clonotype was recorded at least ten times. V is TRBV20-1 and J is TRBJ1-4, with TRBD1 as a possible D gene (6 bases). The CDR3 runs to 18 residues. CDR1 is DFQATT, CDR2 SNEGSKA, per germline (reference sequence). V lost 3 bases and J 0 bases, leaving 20 bases between the germline ends. The CDR3 sequence is CSASGAHQEGATNEKLFF. DNA of the CDR3: TGCAGTGCTAGCGGGGCGCACCAAGAGGGGGCAACTAATGAAAAACTGTTTTTT.

The gene calls are TRBV4-1 and TRBJ1-1; weak D call: TRBD1 (6 bases). The CDR3 loop spans 17 amino acids. The V gene lost 5 bases and the J gene lost 1 base, with 20 bases spanning the gap. Germline CDR1 reads MGHRA; CDR2 reads YSYEKL. CDR3 protein: CASSSRQGMGGNTEAFF. The CDR3 DNA reads as TGCGCCAGCAGCTCACGGCAGGGGATGGGGGGGAACACTGAAGCTTTCTTT.

The V and J genes are TRBV5-1 and TRBJ1-2, with a weak D call TRBD1 (5 bases). From germline, CDR1 is SGHRS and CDR2 YFSETQ. Trimming shortened V by 0 bases and J by 5 bases, and 20 bases separated the two germline ends. CDR3 length: 17 residues. The CDR3 loop reads CASSLALRQRTGYGYTF. As DNA, the CDR3 is TGCGCCAGCAGCTTGGCTCTTCGACAGAGGACCGGGTATGGCTACACCTTC.

The chain is built from TRBV20-1 and TRBJ1-6; unclear D gene. CDR3 length: 15 residues. Between the trimmed V and J ends, which lost 3 bases and 0 bases, there was a span of 9 bases. Germline V gene lookup returns CDR1 DFQATT and CDR2 SNEGSKA (reference sequence). CDR3 residues: CSASPGSSYNSPLHF. The CDR3 DNA reads TGCAGTGCTAGCCCGGGAAGCTCCTATAATTCACCCCTCCACTTT.

In its sample, this clonotype was seen a few times. The CDR3 DNA follows: TGCGCCAGCAGCTTGCCACAAACCGAGACCCAGTACTTC. Residues: CASSLPQTETQYF. The chain couples TRBV5-1 to TRBJ2-5; D is unresolved. V was shortened by 1 base and J by 5 bases, with 9 bases between the two germline ends. The germline CDR1 and CDR2 sequences are SGHRS and YFSETQ. This CDR3 has 13 amino acids.

This clonotype was seen many times. The chain uses TRBV7-2 and TRBJ2-3; D is perhaps TRBD1 (5 bases). Germline CDR1 reads SGHTA; CDR2 reads FQGNSA. This CDR3 has 16 amino acids. V lost 0 bases to trimming and J lost 0 bases, with 10 bases between them. The CDR3 region is CASSLAPWGSTDTQYF. The CDR3 nucleotides read TGTGCCAGCAGCTTAGCGCCGTGGGGCAGCACAGATACGCAGTATTTT. The full variable domain, with the rest looked up from reference TRBV7-2 and TRBJ2-3, is GAGVSQSPSNKVTEKGKDVELRCDPISGHTALYWYRQSLGQGLEFLIYFQGNSAPDKSGLPSDRFSAERTGGSVSTLTIQRTQQEDSAVYLCASSLAPWGSTDTQYFGPGTRLTVL.

The rearrangement links TRBV5-5 to TRBJ2-1; no clear D gene. Germline CDR1 and CDR2: SGHKS and YYEKEE (reference sequence). Trimming took 0 bases from V and 0 from J, leaving 16 bases between them. The CDR3 totals 18 residues. CDR3 in DNA: TGTGCCAGCAGCTTGGTAGTAGTCGCCGGAAGCTCCTACAATGAGCAGTTCTTC. Amino acid sequence: CASSLVVVAGSSYNEQFF.

This chain connects TRBV15 to TRBJ2-7, with TRBD2 matching 10 bases. V gave up 1 base and J gave up 3 bases; unmatched junction bases: 6. In germline, CDR1 is LNHNV, CDR2 YYDKDF (reference sequence). The length of the CDR3 is 16 residues. The CDR3 is CATSRGGAGGNYEQYV. In DNA, the CDR3 is TGTGCCACCAGCAGAGGTGGAGCGGGGGGGAACTACGAGCAGTACGTC.